The TCR beta chain described here comes from a study of T cell responses to AZD1222 COVID-19 vaccine. The repertoire was sequenced with immunoSEQ multiplex PCR; TCRdb's copy has only in-frame clones and lacks some. Of about 130,000 clones detected, 84% appear once; the ten largest clones hold roughly 3.9%. V gave up 2 bases and J gave up 0 bases; unmatched junction bases: 2. CDR3 length equals 15 residues. The germline V gene encodes CDR1 SGHNT and CDR2 YYREEE (reference sequence). This receptor was obtained from an adult in good health. The chain couples TRBV5-4 to TRBJ1-3; 7 nucleotides line up with TRBD1. Sequencing used peripheral blood, obtained on day 0 of AZD1222 vaccination. CDR3 bases: TGTGCCAGCAGCTTAGGGGGCAACTCTGGAAACACCATATATTTT. It is translated as CASSLGGNSGNTIYF.